The present T cell receptor (beta chain) was sequenced within a study of blood T cell repertoires in COVID-19. This clone was seen a single time. Germline assignment: CDR1 MDHEN and CDR2 SYDVKM. The CDR3 is made up of 17 amino acids. The junction had 16 bases not matched to a gene; V was cut back by 5 bases and J by 5 bases. Profiled with immunoSEQ multiplex PCR; TCRdb holds only in-frame clones, not every one. The sample records 100,000 or so clones, roughly 87% being singletons. The sample taken for sequencing was peripheral blood. The TCR originated in a woman aged 55-69 years with acute or convalescent COVID-19. The chain combines TRBV28 with TRBJ2-5, with 8 bases identical to TRBD1. The CDR3 nucleotides read TGTGCCAGCAGTCCCATCGGGAGACAGGGGAGAGGCGAGACCCAGTACTTC. Protein sequence: CASSPIGRQGRGETQYF. Using reference TRBV28 and TRBJ2-5 for the parts outside the CDR3, the full variable domain is DVKVTQSSRYLVKRTGEKVFLECVQDMDHENMFWYRQDPGLGLRLIYFSYDVKMKEKGDIPEGYSVSREKKERFSLILESASTNQTSMYLCASSPIGRQGRGETQYFGPGTRLLVL.